A single sample gave rise to the 2 T cell receptor beta chains below, sequenced in a study of T cells in tuberculosis (dated by TCRdb to 2016 to 2019). Library method: the immunoSEQ multiplex PCR assay. The source is immuneACCESS, and TCRdb retained only in-frame sequences with V and J called. Part of the clones is not carried over; for the studies checked, unresolved V genes explain less than half of this, and the remainder is unexplained. The sample table contains some 30,000 clones; only one count was recorded for less than 95% of them. The ten largest clones take up about 7.6% of the sample. Specimen: PBMCs. All receptors derive from a donor aged 10 to 29 with latent tuberculosis or without tuberculosis infection.

The chain employs TRBV6-1 and TRBJ2-7; possibly TRBD1 for D (5 bases). Trimming took 4 bases from V and 2 from J, leaving 9 bases between them. The CDR3 spans 13 residues. The germline gives CDR1 MNHNS, CDR2 SASEGT. CDR3 protein: CASSAGLAYEQYF. The CDR3, as DNA: TGTGCCAGCAGTGCAGGGCTTGCCTACGAGCAGTACTTC.

The chain links TRBV30 to TRBJ2-7; possibly TRBD1 for D (5 bases). The CDR3 extends over 14 amino acids. Per germline, CDR1 GTSNPN and CDR2 SVGIG (reference sequence). Trimming shortened V by 1 base and J by 5 bases, and 15 bases separated the two germline ends. Written as DNA, the CDR3 is TGTGCCTGGAGTGCCCAGGGAAATCGGAACGAGCAGTACTTC. This translates into CAWSAQGNRNEQYF.